This entry lists 21 T cell receptor beta chains sequenced from one sample in a study of blood T cells in healthy people across ages. A second roughly 7 to 11 cycle PCR used barcoded and J-beta primers. TCRdb used MiXCR to reprocess the 5' RACE reads, holding one entry per CDR3 protein. The table has some 1.5 million distinct CDR3 sequences, roughly 43% seen once. Sequencing used blood. The receptor set was obtained from a woman aged 18-35 years in good health.

The V gene is TRBV27, the J gene TRBJ1-2, with 8 bases fitting TRBD1. Per germline, CDR1 MNHEY and CDR2 SMNVEV (reference sequence). V lost 0 bases to trimming and J lost 5 bases; unmatched junction nucleotides: 8. The CDR3 length is 16 residues. CDR3 coding DNA: TGTGCCAGCAGTTTATCGACCGGGACAGGCATTTATGGCTACACCTTC. Translation: CASSLSTGTGIYGYTF.

The chain joins TRBV7-9 to TRBJ2-3; tentatively, D is TRBD1 (5 bases). Trimming left V 3 bases short and J 3 bases short, with 13 bases between. The CDR3 loop spans 15 amino acids. The germline gives CDR1 SEHNR, CDR2 FQNEAQ (reference sequence). In DNA, the CDR3 is TGTGCCAGCAGCTTGAAACAGGCGAATACAGATACGCAGTATTTT. The encoded protein is CASSLKQANTDTQYF.

V and J are TRBV4-3 and TRBJ2-1, with TRBD2 matching 8 bases. V lost 0 bases to trimming and J lost 0 bases; unmatched junction nucleotides: 4. The germline V gene encodes CDR1 LGHNA and CDR2 YSLEER. The CDR3 sequence is 17 residues long. The CDR3 DNA follows: TGCGCCAGCAGCCAAGACGGGAGGGCCTTCTCCTACAATGAGCAGTTCTTC. It codes for CASSQDGRAFSYNEQFF.

CDR3 residues: CASSLPGTNTGELFF. The CDR3 nucleotides read TGCGCCAGCAGCTTGCCAGGGACGAACACCGGGGAGCTGTTTTTT. The chain carries TRBV5-1 and TRBJ2-2; a possible D gene is TRBD1 (5 bases). Trimming left V 1 base short and J 0 bases short, with 7 bases between. Germline CDR1 and CDR2: SGHRS and YFSETQ. This CDR3 is 15 amino acids long.

J is TRBJ2-1 and V is TRBV4-3; D is ambiguous. CDR1 LGHNA and CDR2 YSLEER come from the germline V gene. The CDR3 consists of 16 residues. Trimming removed 0 bases at V and 3 bases at J, with 12 bases between. The CDR3 sequence is CASSQDTKIVYNEQFF. Here the CDR3 DNA reads TGCGCCAGCAGCCAAGATACAAAAATAGTCTACAATGAGCAGTTCTTC.

This clonotype was observed many times. The chain employs TRBV4-3 and TRBJ1-2, with unresolved D. V was shortened by 3 bases and J by 4 bases, with 15 bases between the two germline ends. CDR1 LGHNA and CDR2 YSLEER come from the germline V gene. The CDR3 has 15 residues. CDR3 nucleotides: TGCGCCAGCAGCCATAGCCCCAGGACTGTCTATGGCTACACCTTC. Protein sequence: CASSHSPRTVYGYTF.

The CDR3 loop is CASSTTTLNIQYF. The CDR3 bases are TGTGCCAGCAGTACCACGACCCTAAACATTCAGTACTTC. This sequence joins TRBV12-3 or TRBV12-4 and TRBJ2-4; D is unresolved. Trimming took off 5 bases at V and 6 bases at J, with 11 bases between the two ends. The CDR3 covers 13 residues.

V usage is TRBV20-1 and J usage is TRBJ1-5; 10 bases line up with TRBD1. The CDR3 consists of 15 residues. The V gene end was trimmed by 5 bases and the J gene end by 2 bases; junction bases not matched to a gene: 6. The germline gives CDR1 DFQATT, CDR2 SNEGSKA (reference sequence). The CDR3 loop reads CSALPGTGGNQPQHF. The CDR3 coding sequence is TGCAGTGCTCTCCCCGGGACAGGGGGCAATCAGCCCCAGCATTTT.

The chain recombines TRBV2 with TRBJ2-5; TRBD1 matches at 9 bases. The end of the DNA is better explained by TRBJ2-7, so the J call may be wrong. The CDR3 extends over 17 amino acids. Germline V lookup: CDR1 SNHLY, CDR2 FYNNEI. Written as DNA, the CDR3 is TGTGCCAGCAGCGCCTCATCCGGGACAGGGATATACGACGAGCAGTACTTC. Its protein is CASSASSGTGIYDEQYF.

With respect to this clonotype: The junction departs from germline at one end; a sequencing error may be responsible. The V and J genes are TRBV24-1 and TRBJ2-3, with D uncertain. CDR1 and CDR2 from the germline V gene are KGHDR and SFDVKD. The CDR3 has 13 residues. CDR3 nucleotides: TGTACCACCAGTGAGGCGGGCACAGATACGCAGTATTTT. This sequence encodes CTTSEAGTDTQYF.

V usage is TRBV6-5 and J usage is TRBJ2-7; 8 positions agree with TRBD2. The germline gives CDR1 MNHEY, CDR2 SVGAGI. The CDR3 has 16 residues. V lost 4 bases, J lost 3 bases, and 11 bases stayed unmatched. CDR3 bases: TGTGCCAGCAGTTTGGGGGTTAGCGGGACCTACTACGAGCAGTACTTC. Protein sequence: CASSLGVSGTYYEQYF.

This chain uses TRBV7-2 with TRBJ2-5; 9 bases match TRBD2. Germline assignment: CDR1 SGHTA and CDR2 FQGNSA. The CDR3 runs 16 residues. Trimming removed 1 base from V and 7 bases from J; junction bases left unmatched: 10. CDR3 in amino acids: CASSLEASGIGRTQYF. The CDR3 DNA reads TGTGCCAGCAGCTTAGAAGCTAGCGGGATAGGAAGGACCCAGTACTTC.

A few counts support this clonotype. The CDR3 reads CASSQDPGVNNEQFF. Written as DNA, the CDR3 is TGTGCCAGCAGCCAAGATCCGGGAGTAAACAATGAGCAGTTCTTC. The gene calls are TRBV4-2 and TRBJ2-1, with a tentative D call TRBD2 (6 bases). V dropped 0 bases and J dropped 5 bases, with 11 bases sitting between them. The CDR3 has 15 residues. Germline V gives CDR1 LGHNA, CDR2 YNFKEQ.

The chain joins TRBV7-9 to TRBJ2-7; no clear D gene. This CDR3 has 13 amino acids. CDR1 and CDR2 (germline): SEHNR, FQNEAQ (reference sequence). The V end was cut by 5 bases, the J end by 3 bases, with 11 bases between. The CDR3 reads CASSRQASYEQYF. DNA of the CDR3: TGTGCCAGCAGCCGGCAGGCCAGCTACGAGCAGTACTTC. Drawing the rest from reference TRBV7-9 and TRBJ2-7, the complete variable domain is DTGVSQNPRHKITKRGQNVTFRCDPISEHNRLYWYRQTLGQGPEFLTYFQNEAQLEKSRLLSDRFSAERPKGSFSTLEIQRTEQGDSAMYLCASSRQASYEQYFGPGTRLTVT.

A few counts support this clonotype. This chain uses TRBV18 with TRBJ1-5; D possibly corresponds to TRBD1 (6 bases). The germline CDR1 and CDR2 sequences are KGHSH and LQKENI. CDR3 size: 14 residues. V was shortened by 3 bases and J by 5 bases, with 11 bases between the two germline ends. CDR3 nucleotide sequence: TGTGCCAGCTCACCGCAGGACAGTTATCAGCCCCAGCATTTT. Translating it yields CASSPQDSYQPQHF.

Details on this clonotype: One end of the junction fails to match germline, which may point to a read error. The rearrangement links TRBV27 to TRBJ2-1, with TRBD2 matching over 8 bases. CDR1 and CDR2 from the germline V gene are MNHEY and SMNVEV (reference sequence). The CDR3 extends over 15 amino acids. CDR3 region: CVSRIAGQTYNEQFF. CDR3 DNA sequence: TGTGTCAGCAGGATAGCGGGGCAGACCTACAATGAGCAGTTCTTC.

This rearrangement joins TRBV6-1 to TRBJ2-5; no firm D call. Judging by the DNA end, TRBJ2-7 fits better; the J call may be wrong. This CDR3 spans 13 amino acids. Germline CDR1 and CDR2: MNHNS and SASEGT. CDR3 in amino acids: CASIRTVDYEQYF. CDR3 nucleotide sequence: TGTGCCAGCATTCGGACGGTTGACTACGAGCAGTACTTC.

This clonotype was recorded a few times. The gene calls are TRBV6-6 and TRBJ2-7, with a tentative D call TRBD1 (5 bases). CDR1 and CDR2 from the germline V gene are MNHNY and SVGAGI (reference sequence). Between the trimmed V and J ends, which lost 3 bases and 0 bases, there was a span of 12 bases. The CDR3 is 15 residues long. The CDR3 loop reads CASSYRQGSSYEQYF. The CDR3 nucleotides read TGTGCCAGCAGTTATCGGCAGGGCAGCTCCTACGAGCAGTACTTC.

This clonotype appeared a few times. The CDR3 sequence: CASSYSSVAGDEQYF. In DNA, the CDR3 is TGTGCCAGCAGTTACTCGAGTGTAGCGGGGGACGAGCAGTACTTC. This chain uses TRBV6-2 or TRBV6-3 with TRBJ2-7; TRBD2 agrees at 9 bases. J was trimmed by 5 bases and V by 0 bases; bases with no gene match: 5. CDR1 and CDR2 (germline): MNHEY, SVGEGT. CDR3 length: 15 residues.

The chain couples TRBV9 to TRBJ2-2, with D possibly matching TRBD2 (6 bases). This CDR3 spans 15 amino acids. Per the germline V gene, CDR1 is SGDLS and CDR2 is YYNGEE. Trimming left V 0 bases short and J 7 bases short, with 13 bases between. The CDR3 sequence: CASSVDGRVIGELFF. The CDR3 DNA reads TGTGCCAGCAGCGTAGACGGGAGAGTTATCGGGGAGCTGTTTTTT.

This chain uses TRBV6-6 with TRBJ2-5; no firm D call. Looked up from germline, CDR1 is MNHNY and CDR2 is SVGAGI (reference sequence). The CDR3 is 12 amino acids. V lost 6 bases, J lost 4 bases, and 9 bases lay in between. The CDR3 DNA sequence: TGTGCCAGCAGCCATAATCGAGAGACCCAGTACTTC. Its protein is CASSHNRETQYF.